These T cell receptor beta chains were read from a single sample in a study of blood T cells in healthy people across ages. Via MiXCR, TCRdb re-called the 5' RACE reads, giving one row per CDR3 protein. The sample lists more than 1.4 million distinct CDR3 sequences; 42% were seen once. The sequenced sample consisted of blood. The receptors originated from a young woman in good health. CDR3s leave out the opening cysteine and the closing phenylalanine or tryptophan.

V	CDR3
TRBV7-2	ASTLPRPADTQY
TRBV21-1	ASSPLSHGGSYNEQF
TRBV10-3	AISDVGQGADEQY
TRBV7-8	AGSPTPTSHTQY
TRBV18	ASSPPGGTNYEQY
TRBV4-1	ASSQGDYSVYEQY
TRBV11-2	ASTPGANTEAF
TRBV15	ATGTSGGPYNEQF
TRBV6-5	ASSPEGAGLLYEQY
TRBV11-2	ASSLGSGSVQPQH
TRBV7-2	ASSLMGAAYNEQY
TRBV5-1	ASSLGVRGDYGYT
TRBV7-8	ASSLVTGVDEQY
TRBV30	AWEGLAKNIQY
TRBV5-1	ASSLEGSAAGDEQY
TRBV3-1	ASSSSGPPHYNEQF
TRBV27	ASGRDRANYGYT
TRBV20-1	SARDRSDPNEKLF
TRBV14	ASSQVTGGDTQY
TRBV4-1	ASSLEGDRNNEQF
TRBV20-1	SAPTGLNYGYT
TRBV7-8	ASSSTRFGKIQY
TRBV5-1	ASSFVEGYNEQF
TRBV20-1	SAPDGVDLDTEAF
TRBV12-3/TRBV12-4	ASSEQGAMEHGYT
TRBV7-3	ASSSGQGIGEQF
TRBV24-1	ATSDQGQGPYNEQF
TRBV2	ASSGLDPDTQY
TRBV11-2	ASSLARTSGGQETQY
TRBV9	ASSVAPGGQPQH
TRBV12-3/TRBV12-4	ASSRRREVKVDTQY
TRBV20-1	SATWGTEAF
TRBV28	ASSLAGGNSGANVLT
TRBV20-1	SAHISTGGRGEQY
TRBV6-5	ASTRQGAMNTEAF
TRBV10-3	AASTPQGAYEQY
TRBV14	ASSHPGQGTNEQF
TRBV7-9	ASSNGQVTTYEQY
TRBV6-6	ASSYTPETGAYEQY
TRBV28	ASSGEVGNQPQH
TRBV13	ASSERDSSSYNEQF
TRBV29-1	SGLTSSYEQY
TRBV5-1	ASSLIAVSYNEQF
TRBV29-1	SVAASGGNNEQF
TRBV5-1	ASSERAGQGNTEAF
TRBV12-3/TRBV12-4	ASSLDGPYEQY
TRBV12-5	ASANRDLEETQY
TRBV7-9	ASSLMKSTDTQY
TRBV6-1	ATPTASTDTRY
TRBV15	ATSRDGTTAKNIQY
TRBV11-2	ASSQPTTRGAYEQY
TRBV20-1	SATPAGYEQY
TRBV29-1	SVAGDPDTQY
TRBV5-1	ASSSYAGTVNTEAF
TRBV20-1	SARFLGPPGTQY
TRBV18	ASSPPDFSDTLY
TRBV2	ASSPGNSTDTQY
TRBV12-3/TRBV12-4	ASSPGLAGGRYNEQY
TRBV11-2	ASSLVSGMYNEQY
TRBV29-1	SVARTVANTEAF